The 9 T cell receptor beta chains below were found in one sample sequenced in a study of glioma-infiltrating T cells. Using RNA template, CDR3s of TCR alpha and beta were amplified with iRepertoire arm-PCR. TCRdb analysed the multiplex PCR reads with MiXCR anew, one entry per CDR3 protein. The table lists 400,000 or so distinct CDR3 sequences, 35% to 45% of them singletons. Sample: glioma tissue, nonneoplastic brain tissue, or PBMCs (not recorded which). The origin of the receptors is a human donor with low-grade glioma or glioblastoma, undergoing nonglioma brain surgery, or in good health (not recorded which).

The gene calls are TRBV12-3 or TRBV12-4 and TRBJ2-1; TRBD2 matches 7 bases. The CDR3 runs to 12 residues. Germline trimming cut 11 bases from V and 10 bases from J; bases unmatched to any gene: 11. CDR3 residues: CASWGGSYEQFF. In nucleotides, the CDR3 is TGTGCCTCGTGGGGGGGGTCCTACGAGCAGTTCTTC.

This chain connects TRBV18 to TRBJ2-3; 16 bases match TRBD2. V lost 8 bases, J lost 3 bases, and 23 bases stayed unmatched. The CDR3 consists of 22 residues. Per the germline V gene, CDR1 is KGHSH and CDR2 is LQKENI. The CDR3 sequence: CASSQASGTSGRVPSATDTQYF. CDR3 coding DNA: TGTGCCAGCAGCCAAGCCTCTGGGACTAGCGGGAGGGTCCCTTCCGCGACAGATACGCAGTATTTT.

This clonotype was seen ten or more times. CDR3 sequence reads: CASSYSSGSNYNSPLHF. As DNA, the CDR3 is TGTGCCAGCAGTTACTCTTCAGGCTCGAACTATAATTCACCCCTCCACTTT. The chain employs TRBV6-5 and TRBJ1-6; no reliable D call. Trimming removed 0 bases from V and 3 bases from J, with 12 bases in between. The CDR3 is 17 amino acids. The germline V gene encodes CDR1 MNHEY and CDR2 SVGAGI.

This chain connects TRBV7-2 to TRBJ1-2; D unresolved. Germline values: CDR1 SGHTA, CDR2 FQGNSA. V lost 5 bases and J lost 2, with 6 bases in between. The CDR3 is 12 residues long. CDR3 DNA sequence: TGTGCCAGCAGCGGAAGAAACTATGGCTACACCTTC. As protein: CASSGRNYGYTF.

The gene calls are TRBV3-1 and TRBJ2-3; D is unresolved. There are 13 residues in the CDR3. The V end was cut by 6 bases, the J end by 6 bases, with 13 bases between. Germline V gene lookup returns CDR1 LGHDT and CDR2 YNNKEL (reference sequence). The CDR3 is CASSRTPGDTQYF. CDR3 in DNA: TGTGCCAGCAGTCGTACCCCCGGGGATACGCAGTATTTT.

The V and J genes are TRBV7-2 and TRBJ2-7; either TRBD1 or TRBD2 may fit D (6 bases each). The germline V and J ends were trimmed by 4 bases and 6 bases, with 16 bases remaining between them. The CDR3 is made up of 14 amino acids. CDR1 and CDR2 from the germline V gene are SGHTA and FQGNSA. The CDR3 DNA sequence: TGTGCCAGCAGCTCGGGGGCAGGCCAGGTCGAGCAGTACTTC. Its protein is CASSSGAGQVEQYF.

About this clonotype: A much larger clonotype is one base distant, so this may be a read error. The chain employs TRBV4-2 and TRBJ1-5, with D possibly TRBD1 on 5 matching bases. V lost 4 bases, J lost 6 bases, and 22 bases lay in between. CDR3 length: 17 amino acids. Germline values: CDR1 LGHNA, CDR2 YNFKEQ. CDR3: CASSPLIGEGMSQPQHF. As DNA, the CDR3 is TGTGCCAGCAGCCCGCTTATAGGAGAGGGGATGAGTCAGCCCCAGCATTTT.

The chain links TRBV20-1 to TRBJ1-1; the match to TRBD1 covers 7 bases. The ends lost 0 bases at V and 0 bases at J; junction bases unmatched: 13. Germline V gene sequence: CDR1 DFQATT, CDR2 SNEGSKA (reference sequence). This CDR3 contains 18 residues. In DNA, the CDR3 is TGCAGTGCTAGAGATCATCGAGGGGGCGCGGAATTGAACACTGAAGCTTTCTTT. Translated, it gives CSARDHRGGAELNTEAFF.

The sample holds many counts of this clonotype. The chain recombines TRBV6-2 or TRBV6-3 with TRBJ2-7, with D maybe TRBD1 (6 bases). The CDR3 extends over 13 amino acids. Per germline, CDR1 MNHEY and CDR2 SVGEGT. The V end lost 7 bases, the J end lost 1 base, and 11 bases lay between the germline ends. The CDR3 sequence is CASISRGSYEQYF. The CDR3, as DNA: TGTGCCAGCATTTCCAGGGGTTCCTACGAGCAGTACTTC.